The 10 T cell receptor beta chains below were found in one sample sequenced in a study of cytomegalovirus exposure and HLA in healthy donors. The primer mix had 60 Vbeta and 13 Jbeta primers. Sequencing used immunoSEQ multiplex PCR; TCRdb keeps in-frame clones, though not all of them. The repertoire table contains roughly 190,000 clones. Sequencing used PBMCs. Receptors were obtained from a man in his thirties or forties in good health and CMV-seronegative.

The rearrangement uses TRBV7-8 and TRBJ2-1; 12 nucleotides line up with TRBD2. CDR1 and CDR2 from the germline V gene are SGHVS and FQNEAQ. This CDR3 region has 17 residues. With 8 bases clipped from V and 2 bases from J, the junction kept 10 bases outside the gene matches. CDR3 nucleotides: TGTGCCAGCCATAACCTAGCGGGAGGGGGAACCTACAATGAGCAGTTCTTC. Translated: CASHNLAGGGTYNEQFF.

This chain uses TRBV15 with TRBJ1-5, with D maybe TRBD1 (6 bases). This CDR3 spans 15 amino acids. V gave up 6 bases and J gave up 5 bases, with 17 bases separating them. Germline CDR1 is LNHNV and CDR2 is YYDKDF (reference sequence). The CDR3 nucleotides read TGTGCCACCAGGAGGGGGGGGGCGGTCGATCAGCCCCAGCATTTT. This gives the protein CATRRGGAVDQPQHF.

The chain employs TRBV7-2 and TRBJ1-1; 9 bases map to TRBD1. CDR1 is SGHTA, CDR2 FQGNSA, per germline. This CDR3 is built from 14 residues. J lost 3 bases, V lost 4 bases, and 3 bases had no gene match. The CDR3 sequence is CASSSGTGYTEAFF. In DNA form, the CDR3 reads TGTGCCAGCAGCTCCGGGACAGGGTACACTGAAGCTTTCTTT.

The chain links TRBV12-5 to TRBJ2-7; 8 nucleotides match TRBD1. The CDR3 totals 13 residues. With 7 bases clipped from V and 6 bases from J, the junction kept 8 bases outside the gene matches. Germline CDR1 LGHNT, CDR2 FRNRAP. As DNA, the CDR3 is TGTGCTAGTGCTCGGCAGGGGGCAACCGAGCAGTACTTC. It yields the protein CASARQGATEQYF.

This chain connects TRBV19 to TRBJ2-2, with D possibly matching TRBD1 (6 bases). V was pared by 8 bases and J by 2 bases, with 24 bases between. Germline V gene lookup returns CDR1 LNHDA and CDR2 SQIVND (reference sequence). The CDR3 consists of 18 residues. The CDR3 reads CASRLALSGTSNTGELFF. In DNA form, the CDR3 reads TGTGCCAGTCGCCTTGCTTTATCCGGGACATCAAACACCGGGGAGCTGTTTTTT.

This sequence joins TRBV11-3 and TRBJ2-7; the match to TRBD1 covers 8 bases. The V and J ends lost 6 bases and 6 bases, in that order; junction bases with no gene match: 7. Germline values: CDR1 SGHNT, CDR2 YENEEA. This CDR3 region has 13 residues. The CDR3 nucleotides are TGTGCCAGCAGATCAGGACAGGGAGGCGAGCAGTACTTC. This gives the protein CASRSGQGGEQYF.

CDR3 sequence (DNA): TGCGCCAGCAGCCCCGGGACAGCCTGGACCCAGTACTTC. Amino acid sequence: CASSPGTAWTQYF. The chain recombines TRBV5-1 with TRBJ2-5, with TRBD1 identical over 7 bases. Germline values: CDR1 SGHRS, CDR2 YFSETQ. Unmatched junction bases numbered 7, after V lost 4 bases and J lost 7 bases. The CDR3 runs 13 residues.

The CDR3 sequence: CASSLGLTIDEQYF. The CDR3 nucleotides are TGCGCCAGCAGCTTGGGACTGACTATTGACGAGCAGTACTTC. The rearrangement links TRBV5-1 to TRBJ2-7; a weak D match, TRBD2 (5 bases). Trimming removed 0 bases at V and 5 bases at J, with 12 bases between. Looked up from germline, CDR1 is SGHRS and CDR2 is YFSETQ. The CDR3 extends over 14 amino acids. The full variable domain, completed using reference TRBV5-1 and TRBJ2-7, is KAGVTQTPRYLIKTRGQQVTLSCSPISGHRSVSWYQQTPGQGLQFLFEYFSETQRNKGNFPGRFSGRQFSNSRSEMNVSTLELGDSALYLCASSLGLTIDEQYFGPGTRLTVT.

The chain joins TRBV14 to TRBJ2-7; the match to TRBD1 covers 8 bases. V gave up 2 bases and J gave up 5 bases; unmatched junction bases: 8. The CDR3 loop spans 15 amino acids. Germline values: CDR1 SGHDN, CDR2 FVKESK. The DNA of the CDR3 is TGTGCCAGCAGCCAAACAGACAGGGGATGGGACGAGCAGTACTTC. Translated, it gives CASSQTDRGWDEQYF.

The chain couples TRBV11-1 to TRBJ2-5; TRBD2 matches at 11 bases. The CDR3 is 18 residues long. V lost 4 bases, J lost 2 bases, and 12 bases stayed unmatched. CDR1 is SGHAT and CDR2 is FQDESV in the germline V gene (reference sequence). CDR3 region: CASSSISRGLAEQETQYF. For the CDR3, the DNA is TGTGCCAGCAGCTCTATATCGAGGGGACTAGCGGAACAAGAGACCCAGTACTTC.